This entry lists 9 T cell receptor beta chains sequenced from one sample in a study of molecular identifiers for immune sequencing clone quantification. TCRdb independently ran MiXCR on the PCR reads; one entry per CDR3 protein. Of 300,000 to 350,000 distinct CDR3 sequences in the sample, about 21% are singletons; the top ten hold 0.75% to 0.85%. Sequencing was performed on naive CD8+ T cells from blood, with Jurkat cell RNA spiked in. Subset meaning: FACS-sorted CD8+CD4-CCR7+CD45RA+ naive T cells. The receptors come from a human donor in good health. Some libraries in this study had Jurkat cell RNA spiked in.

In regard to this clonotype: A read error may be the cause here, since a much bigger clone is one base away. The CDR3 DNA follows: TGTGCCACCAGTACCCGGGACACTGAAGCTTTCTTT. As protein: CATSTRDTEAFF. The J gene is TRBJ1-1, the V gene TRBV24-1; D gene ambiguous. The germline gives CDR1 KGHDR, CDR2 SFDVKD. The CDR3 loop spans 12 amino acids. V was shortened by 6 bases and J by 3 bases, with 7 bases between the two germline ends.

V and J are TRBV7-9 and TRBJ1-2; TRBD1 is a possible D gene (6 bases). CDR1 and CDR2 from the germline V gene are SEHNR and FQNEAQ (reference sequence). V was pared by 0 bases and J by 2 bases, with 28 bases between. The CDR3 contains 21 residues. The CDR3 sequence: CASSLAPYFVEEQGWNYGYTF. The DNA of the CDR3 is TGTGCCAGCAGCTTAGCCCCGTATTTTGTGGAGGAACAGGGATGGAACTATGGCTACACCTTC.

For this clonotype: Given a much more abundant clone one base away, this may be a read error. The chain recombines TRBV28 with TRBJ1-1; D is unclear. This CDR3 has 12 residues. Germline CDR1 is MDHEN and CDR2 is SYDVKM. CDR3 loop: CVSSYSPPEAFF. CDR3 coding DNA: TGTGTCAGCAGTTACTCCCCCCCTGAAGCTTTCTTT.

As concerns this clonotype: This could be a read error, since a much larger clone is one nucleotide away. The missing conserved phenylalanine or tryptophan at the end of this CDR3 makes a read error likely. The CDR3 here is CASSPPEEKLFY. The CDR3 nucleotides read TGTGCCAGCTCACCACCCGAGGAAAAACTGTTTTAT. The chain is built from TRBV18 and TRBJ1-4, with D uncertain. V lost 0 bases and J 8 bases, leaving 4 bases between the germline ends. CDR1 KGHSH and CDR2 LQKENI come from the germline V gene. The CDR3 has 12 amino acids.

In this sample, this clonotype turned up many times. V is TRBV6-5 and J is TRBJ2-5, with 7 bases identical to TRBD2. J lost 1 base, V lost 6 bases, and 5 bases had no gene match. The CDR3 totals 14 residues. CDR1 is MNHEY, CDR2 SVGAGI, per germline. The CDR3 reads CASSHERGQETQYF. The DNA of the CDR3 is TGTGCCAGCAGCCACGAGCGGGGCCAAGAGACCCAGTACTTC.

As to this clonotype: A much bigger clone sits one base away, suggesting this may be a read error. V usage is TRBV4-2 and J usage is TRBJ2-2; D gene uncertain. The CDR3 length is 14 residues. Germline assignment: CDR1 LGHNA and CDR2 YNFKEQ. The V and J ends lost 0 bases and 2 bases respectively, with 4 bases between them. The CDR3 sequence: CASSQDLNTGELFF. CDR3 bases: TGTGCCAGCAGCCAAGATCTCAACACCGGGGAGCTGTTTTTT.

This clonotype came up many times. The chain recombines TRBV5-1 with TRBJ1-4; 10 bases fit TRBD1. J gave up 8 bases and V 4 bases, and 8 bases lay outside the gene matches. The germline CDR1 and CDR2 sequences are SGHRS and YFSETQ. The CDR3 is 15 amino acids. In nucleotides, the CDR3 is TGCGCCAGCAGCCTGACAGGGGGCCGTGTGGAAAAACTGTTTTTT. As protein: CASSLTGGRVEKLFF.

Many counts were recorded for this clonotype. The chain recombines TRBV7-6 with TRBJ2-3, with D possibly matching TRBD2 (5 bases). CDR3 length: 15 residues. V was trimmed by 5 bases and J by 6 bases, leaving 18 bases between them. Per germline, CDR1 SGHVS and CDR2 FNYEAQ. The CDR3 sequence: CASSPAVGVADTQYF. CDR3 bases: TGTGCCAGCAGCCCGGCTGTCGGGGTGGCGGATACGCAGTATTTT.

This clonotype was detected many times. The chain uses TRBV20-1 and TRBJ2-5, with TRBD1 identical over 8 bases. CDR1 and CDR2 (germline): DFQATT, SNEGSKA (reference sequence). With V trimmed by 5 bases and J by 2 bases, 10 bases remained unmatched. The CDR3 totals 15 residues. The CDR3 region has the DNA TGCAGTGCTGACACCGGGACAGGCGTGCAAGAGACCCAGTACTTC. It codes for CSADTGTGVQETQYF.